One T cell receptor (beta chain) is described in this entry. Its specificity is unknown. Germline assignment: CDR1 SNHLY and CDR2 FYNNEI. The CDR3 length is 16 residues. V dropped 6 bases and J dropped 0; count of bases not matched to a gene: 6. The sample is drawn from a study of early stage breast cancer tumors. Study overall: Most invasive tumors, about 70% of the 16, were ER+/PR+/HER2-. About eight ER+/PR+/HER2- tumors were invasive ductal; a few were invasive lobular.

Overall study results and limits: Tumor and normal breast were distinguished via blood comparison in most of the 16 patients. Unsorted bulk genomic DNA sequencing lacked pairing and functional marker data.

Produced via immunoSEQ multiplex PCR; TCRdb's table is partial and in-frame only. The sample lists about 70,000 clones, 75% to 90% occurring once. The receptor's source is a person aged 40 to 49 with breast cancer. This rearrangement joins TRBV2 to TRBJ2-3; 10 bases fit TRBD2. Sequenced input: blood. In nucleotides, the CDR3 is TGTGCCAGCAGGACAACGACTAGCGGGAGCACAGATACGCAGTATTTT. Amino acid sequence: CASRTTTSGSTDTQYF. The complete variable domain, with remaining parts taken from reference TRBV2 and TRBJ2-3, reads EPEVTQTPSHQVTQMGQEVILRCVPISNHLYFYWYRQILGQKVEFLVSFYNNEISEKSEIFDDQFSVERPDGSNFTLKIRSTKLEDSAMYFCASRTTTSGSTDTQYFGPGTRLTVL.